What follows are 31 T cell receptor beta chains derived from one specimen sequenced in a study of blood T cell repertoires in COVID-19 (dated by TCRdb to the early 2020s). To prepare the library, the immunoSEQ multiplex PCR assay was applied. TCRdb retrieved this table from immuneACCESS and kept in-frame rearrangements only. Not all clones are present; in checked studies, unresolved V genes account for under half, and no reason is known for the remainder. For this sample there are some 70,000 clones; about 91% appear just once. The ten largest account for approximately 7% of the sample. The sequencing input was peripheral blood. The receptors here all came from a man between 35 and 55 years old with COVID-19, enrolled during active disease.

The rearrangement joins TRBV2 to TRBJ2-1; TRBD2 agrees at 13 bases. The CDR3 totals 15 residues. Germline V lookup: CDR1 SNHLY, CDR2 FYNNEI. V lost 5 bases, J lost 5 bases, and 3 bases stayed unmatched. This CDR3 reads CASSILAGGHNEQFF. The CDR3 region has the DNA TGTGCCAGCAGTATACTAGCGGGGGGGCACAATGAGCAGTTCTTC.

A single count supports this clone. The J gene is TRBJ2-1, the V gene TRBV11-2; perhaps TRBD2 as D (7 bases). From germline, CDR1 is SGHAT and CDR2 FQNNGV. Deletions cut 1 base from V and 12 bases from J, with 28 bases between. The CDR3 covers 18 residues. For the CDR3, the DNA is TGTGCCAGCAGCTTAGTGAGGGGCACCCGGGGGGCAACCCGCTCGCAGTTCTTC. As protein: CASSLVRGTRGATRSQFF.

The V gene is TRBV28, the J gene TRBJ1-2; 10 positions match TRBD1. The V gene's germline CDR1 is MDHEN and CDR2 SYDVKM. Trimming took 5 bases from V and 8 from J; bases not matched to a gene: 8. The CDR3 sequence is 14 residues long. The CDR3 loop reads CASSLGTGVRGYTF. Written as DNA, the CDR3 is TGTGCCAGCAGTCTCGGGACAGGGGTACGGGGCTACACCTTC.

The chain joins TRBV18 to TRBJ2-1; 9 positions agree with TRBD1. The CDR3 runs 14 residues. CDR1 is KGHSH and CDR2 is LQKENI in the germline V gene. Germline trimming cut 5 bases from V and 2 bases from J; bases unmatched to any gene: 1. CDR3 DNA: TGTGCCAGCTCAACAGGGGGCGCCTACAATGAGCAGTTCTTC. The encoded protein is CASSTGGAYNEQFF.

The V and J genes are TRBV5-1 and TRBJ2-2; 9 bases are a match to TRBD2. V trimming: 0 bases; J trimming: 0 bases; junction bases outside the gene matches: 6. Germline CDR1 is SGHRS and CDR2 is YFSETQ. This CDR3 region has 18 residues. The CDR3: CASSLAFGLATNTGELFF. As DNA, the CDR3 is TGCGCCAGCAGCTTGGCCTTTGGACTAGCGACGAACACCGGGGAGCTGTTTTTT.

V usage is TRBV30 and J usage is TRBJ1-4, with D perhaps TRBD1 (6 bases). Germline loops: CDR1 GTSNPN, CDR2 SVGIG (reference sequence). The CDR3 is 14 amino acids. The V gene lost 2 bases and the J gene lost 0 bases, with 7 bases spanning the gap. In DNA form, the CDR3 reads TGTGCCTGGAGTAGGACAGCAACTAATGAAAAACTGTTTTTT. Residues: CAWSRTATNEKLFF.

This sequence joins TRBV5-1 and TRBJ2-1, with 7 bases matching TRBD1. The CDR3 contains 14 residues. Germline values: CDR1 SGHRS, CDR2 YFSETQ. Germline trimming cut 4 bases from V and 3 bases from J; bases unmatched to any gene: 4. CDR3 amino acids: CASSPGTDYNEQFF. The CDR3 DNA follows: TGCGCCAGCAGCCCCGGGACAGACTACAATGAGCAGTTCTTC.

The genes are TRBV5-7 and TRBJ1-5; a weak D match, TRBD1 (6 bases). TRBV5-7 is recorded as an ORF, its role being uncertain. The V and J ends lost 5 bases and 0 bases respectively, with 6 bases between them. The CDR3 is 13 amino acids. CDR3 sequence reads: CASRDSSNQPQHF. CDR3 DNA: TGTGCCAGCAGGGACAGTAGCAATCAGCCCCAGCATTTT.

This clone appeared a few times. V usage is TRBV30 and J usage is TRBJ2-7, with TRBD2 matching 9 bases. Looked up from germline, CDR1 is GTSNPN and CDR2 is SVGIG (reference sequence). The CDR3 loop spans 12 amino acids. The J segment lost 2 bases and the V segment lost 7 bases, leaving 3 bases of the junction unmatched. This chain's CDR3 is CASGTSPYEQYF. The CDR3 bases are TGTGCCTCCGGGACTAGCCCCTACGAGCAGTACTTC.

This clone was recorded only once. The chain links TRBV9 to TRBJ2-1; tentatively, D is TRBD2 (5 bases). CDR3 length equals 15 residues. Trimming pared 6 bases from V and 1 base from J, leaving 14 bases between. Germline CDR1 reads SGDLS; CDR2 reads YYNGEE. Here the CDR3 DNA reads TGTGCCAGCACCTCCCGGGGAGTATCCTACAATGAGCAGTTCTTC. It encodes CASTSRGVSYNEQFF.

The V gene is TRBV10-2, the J gene TRBJ1-1, with 8 bases aligning to TRBD1. V was clipped by 6 bases and J by 1 base; unmatched bases: 1. The CDR3 has 13 residues. Germline CDR1 reads WSHSY; CDR2 reads SAAADI. This chain's CDR3 is CASRGQANTEAFF. The CDR3, as DNA: TGCGCCAGCAGGGGACAGGCGAACACTGAAGCTTTCTTT.

The chain joins TRBV5-1 to TRBJ2-6; perhaps TRBD1 as D (6 bases). Germline CDR1 reads SGHRS; CDR2 reads YFSETQ. The CDR3 covers 16 residues. Trimming left V 4 bases short and J 2 bases short, with 13 bases between. CDR3 bases: TGCGCCAGCAGCCCGAATTGGGGGCCTGGGGCCAACGTCCTGACTTTC. Amino acids: CASSPNWGPGANVLTF.

The V gene is TRBV9, the J gene TRBJ2-7; tentative D call: TRBD1 (7 bases). The CDR3 runs to 15 residues. Per the germline V gene, CDR1 is SGDLS and CDR2 is YYNGEE. Trimming removed 4 bases from V and 5 bases from J, with 19 bases in between. The CDR3 DNA reads as TGTGCCAGCAGCCCAGGGGGGTGGGTAAAGAACGAGCAGTACTTC. Translation gives CASSPGGWVKNEQYF.

The V call is TRBV5-1, the J call TRBJ1-1, with 8 bases fitting TRBD1. Germline V gives CDR1 SGHRS, CDR2 YFSETQ. V trimming: 5 bases; J trimming: 2 bases; junction bases outside the gene matches: 5. The CDR3 loop spans 14 amino acids. This chain's CDR3 is CASRQGESNTEAFF. The CDR3 DNA is TGCGCCAGCAGACAGGGGGAATCAAACACTGAAGCTTTCTTT.

The CDR3 loop is CASRKAGTITDTQYF. In DNA, the CDR3 is TGCGCCAGCAGAAAGGCTGGGACTATCACAGATACGCAGTATTTT. The chain uses TRBV5-1 and TRBJ2-3; 7 bases map to TRBD2. The CDR3 is 15 residues long. Unmatched junction bases numbered 8, after V lost 5 bases and J lost 2 bases. Germline V CDR1 and CDR2: SGHRS, YFSETQ.

The chain uses TRBV19 and TRBJ2-1; D possibly corresponds to TRBD2 (7 bases). CDR1 is LNHDA, CDR2 SQIVND, per germline (reference sequence). The CDR3 has 16 amino acids. Trimming took 5 bases from V and 0 from J, leaving 14 bases between them. The CDR3 is CASSRWGGHSYNEQFF. CDR3 DNA sequence: TGTGCCAGTAGTCGGTGGGGGGGCCACTCCTACAATGAGCAGTTCTTC.

The V gene is TRBV9, the J gene TRBJ2-2; D is possibly TRBD2 (6 bases). V was trimmed by 4 bases and J by 0 bases, leaving 16 bases between them. Per germline, CDR1 SGDLS and CDR2 YYNGEE. CDR3 length equals 17 residues. The CDR3 sequence is CASSPARLGANTGELFF. CDR3 coding DNA: TGTGCCAGCAGCCCCGCCAGACTAGGCGCGAACACCGGGGAGCTGTTTTTT.

The chain is built from TRBV5-4 and TRBJ2-2; a weak D match, TRBD1 (5 bases). Looked up from germline, CDR1 is SGHNT and CDR2 is YYREEE (reference sequence). The CDR3 runs to 15 residues. Trimming pared 3 bases from V and 5 bases from J, leaving 14 bases between. CDR3: CASSWGPQQTGELFF. CDR3 nucleotide sequence: TGTGCCAGCAGCTGGGGCCCTCAACAAACCGGGGAGCTGTTTTTT.

This clone has a single count. A junction end diverges from the germline sequence, so it may reflect a read error. V gene TRBV7-3 combines with J gene TRBJ2-2, with D unclear. The CDR3 loop spans 13 amino acids. Germline values: CDR1 SGHTA, CDR2 FQGTGA. The CDR3 DNA reads TGTGCCAGCAGCCTAACCGGGTCCGGGGAGCTGTTTTTT. Its translation: CASSLTGSGELFF.

The J gene is TRBJ1-6, the V gene TRBV19; 8 positions match TRBD1. J lost 9 bases, V lost 7 bases, and 8 bases had no gene match. The germline gives CDR1 LNHDA, CDR2 SQIVND (reference sequence). This CDR3 comprises 14 residues. The CDR3 loop reads CASNQDRVSSPLHF. DNA of the CDR3: TGTGCCAGTAACCAGGACAGGGTCAGTTCACCCCTCCACTTT. Looking up the rest from reference TRBV19 and TRBJ1-6 gives the full variable domain: DGGITQSPKYLFRKEGQNVTLSCEQNLNHDAMYWYRQDPGQGLRLIYYSQIVNDFQKGDIAEGYSVSREKKESFPLTVTSAQKNPTAFYLCASNQDRVSSPLHFGNGTRLTVT.

This clone was detected once. The chain links TRBV3-1 (or the pseudogene TRBV3-2) to TRBJ2-2; 11 bases line up with TRBD2. The length of the CDR3 is 20 residues. Germline V gene data show CDR1 as LGHDT and CDR2 as YNNKEL (reference sequence). Trimming at V came to 4 bases and at J to 2 bases, leaving 15 bases not matched to a gene. CDR3 sequence reads: CASSRIPPGLAAPNTGELFF. The CDR3 DNA reads as TGTGCCAGCAGCCGCATCCCACCGGGACTAGCGGCGCCAAACACCGGGGAGCTGTTTTTT.

The genes are TRBV19 and TRBJ2-7; 7 bases map to TRBD1. The germline V gene encodes CDR1 LNHDA and CDR2 SQIVND (reference sequence). Germline trimming cut 1 base from V and 5 bases from J; bases unmatched to any gene: 2. The CDR3 contains 13 residues. Here the CDR3 reads CASSIATGNEQYF. The CDR3 DNA follows: TGTGCCAGTAGTATAGCGACAGGGAACGAGCAGTACTTC.

V is TRBV5-1 and J is TRBJ1-1, with 8 positions matching TRBD1. Per germline, CDR1 SGHRS and CDR2 YFSETQ. The CDR3 is 14 residues long. V shed 4 bases, J shed 5 bases, and the junction held 7 bases outside the gene matches. Written as DNA, the CDR3 is TGCGCCAGCAGCGGACAGGGAGGGGGTACTGAAGCTTTCTTT. It is translated as CASSGQGGGTEAFF. Full variable domain (remainder filled in from reference TRBV5-1 and TRBJ1-1): KAGVTQTPRYLIKTRGQQVTLSCSPISGHRSVSWYQQTPGQGLQFLFEYFSETQRNKGNFPGRFSGRQFSNSRSEMNVSTLELGDSALYLCASSGQGGGTEAFFGQGTRLTVV.

V and J are TRBV19 and TRBJ1-4, with D tentatively TRBD1 (5 bases). Trimming removed 1 base at V and 4 bases at J, with 10 bases between. Germline V gene data show CDR1 as LNHDA and CDR2 as SQIVND (reference sequence). CDR3 length equals 15 residues. CDR3 amino acids: CASSIAWGVNEKLFF. CDR3 sequence (DNA): TGTGCCAGTAGTATAGCGTGGGGCGTTAATGAAAAACTGTTTTTT.

The gene calls are TRBV3-1 (or the pseudogene TRBV3-2) and TRBJ1-1; D is uncertain. Germline V gene lookup returns CDR1 LGHDT and CDR2 YNNKEL (reference sequence). Trimming removed 6 bases at V and 1 base at J, with 12 bases between. The CDR3 totals 14 residues. CDR3 nucleotides: TGTGCCAGCAGGCCTGGAGGGAGGAACACTGAAGCTTTCTTT. Its translation: CASRPGGRNTEAFF.

The J gene is TRBJ2-5, the V gene TRBV5-1; 9 positions agree with TRBD1. This CDR3 is 13 amino acids long. CDR1 SGHRS and CDR2 YFSETQ come from the germline V gene. V was clipped by 4 bases and J by 5 bases; unmatched bases: 3. For the CDR3, the DNA is TGCGCCAGCAGCCTGGGACAGGGTGAGACCCAGTACTTC. This sequence encodes CASSLGQGETQYF.

The chain carries TRBV18 and TRBJ2-2; 9 nucleotides align to TRBD1. V lost 3 bases and J lost 5; bases outside the gene matches: 4. This CDR3 spans 15 amino acids. The germline CDR1 and CDR2 sequences are KGHSH and LQKENI. This CDR3 is CASSPGTGRTGELFF. The CDR3 region has the DNA TGTGCCAGCTCACCTGGGACAGGGAGAACCGGGGAGCTGTTTTTT.

The chain has TRBV19 and TRBJ1-5; D gene ambiguous. V gave up 8 bases and J gave up 0 bases, with 8 bases separating them. This CDR3 has 13 residues. Germline lookup yields CDR1 LNHDA and CDR2 SQIVND (reference sequence). This chain's CDR3 is CASSSDSNQPQHF. DNA of the CDR3: TGTGCCAGTTCCAGCGATAGCAATCAGCCCCAGCATTTT.

The V call is TRBV30, the J call TRBJ1-4, with 9 nucleotides matching TRBD1. This CDR3 has 16 amino acids. V trimming: 3 bases; J trimming: 0 bases; junction bases outside the gene matches: 5. Germline CDR1 reads GTSNPN; CDR2 reads SVGIG (reference sequence). The CDR3 DNA follows: TGTGCCTGGAGGGACAGGGGAGCTGCAACTAATGAAAAACTGTTTTTT. It encodes CAWRDRGAATNEKLFF.

This rearrangement joins TRBV4-1 to TRBJ2-1; 10 positions agree with TRBD2. V shed 4 bases, J shed 10 bases, and the junction held 13 bases outside the gene matches. Germline V gives CDR1 MGHRA, CDR2 YSYEKL. The CDR3 loop spans 16 amino acids. CDR3 region: CASSRVTSGVPGEQFF. The DNA for the CDR3 is TGCGCCAGCAGCCGCGTTACTAGCGGGGTCCCAGGGGAGCAGTTCTTC.

The gene calls are TRBV5-1 and TRBJ1-4, with D unclear. The CDR3 is made up of 14 amino acids. Trimming removed 0 bases at V and 6 bases at J, with 9 bases between. CDR1 is SGHRS, CDR2 YFSETQ, per germline. The DNA of the CDR3 is TGCGCCAGCAGCTTGGGCGTCGATGATGAAAAACTGTTTTTT. This encodes CASSLGVDDEKLFF. The full variable domain, rest sourced from reference TRBV5-1 and TRBJ1-4, is KAGVTQTPRYLIKTRGQQVTLSCSPISGHRSVSWYQQTPGQGLQFLFEYFSETQRNKGNFPGRFSGRQFSNSRSEMNVSTLELGDSALYLCASSLGVDDEKLFFGSGTQLSVL.